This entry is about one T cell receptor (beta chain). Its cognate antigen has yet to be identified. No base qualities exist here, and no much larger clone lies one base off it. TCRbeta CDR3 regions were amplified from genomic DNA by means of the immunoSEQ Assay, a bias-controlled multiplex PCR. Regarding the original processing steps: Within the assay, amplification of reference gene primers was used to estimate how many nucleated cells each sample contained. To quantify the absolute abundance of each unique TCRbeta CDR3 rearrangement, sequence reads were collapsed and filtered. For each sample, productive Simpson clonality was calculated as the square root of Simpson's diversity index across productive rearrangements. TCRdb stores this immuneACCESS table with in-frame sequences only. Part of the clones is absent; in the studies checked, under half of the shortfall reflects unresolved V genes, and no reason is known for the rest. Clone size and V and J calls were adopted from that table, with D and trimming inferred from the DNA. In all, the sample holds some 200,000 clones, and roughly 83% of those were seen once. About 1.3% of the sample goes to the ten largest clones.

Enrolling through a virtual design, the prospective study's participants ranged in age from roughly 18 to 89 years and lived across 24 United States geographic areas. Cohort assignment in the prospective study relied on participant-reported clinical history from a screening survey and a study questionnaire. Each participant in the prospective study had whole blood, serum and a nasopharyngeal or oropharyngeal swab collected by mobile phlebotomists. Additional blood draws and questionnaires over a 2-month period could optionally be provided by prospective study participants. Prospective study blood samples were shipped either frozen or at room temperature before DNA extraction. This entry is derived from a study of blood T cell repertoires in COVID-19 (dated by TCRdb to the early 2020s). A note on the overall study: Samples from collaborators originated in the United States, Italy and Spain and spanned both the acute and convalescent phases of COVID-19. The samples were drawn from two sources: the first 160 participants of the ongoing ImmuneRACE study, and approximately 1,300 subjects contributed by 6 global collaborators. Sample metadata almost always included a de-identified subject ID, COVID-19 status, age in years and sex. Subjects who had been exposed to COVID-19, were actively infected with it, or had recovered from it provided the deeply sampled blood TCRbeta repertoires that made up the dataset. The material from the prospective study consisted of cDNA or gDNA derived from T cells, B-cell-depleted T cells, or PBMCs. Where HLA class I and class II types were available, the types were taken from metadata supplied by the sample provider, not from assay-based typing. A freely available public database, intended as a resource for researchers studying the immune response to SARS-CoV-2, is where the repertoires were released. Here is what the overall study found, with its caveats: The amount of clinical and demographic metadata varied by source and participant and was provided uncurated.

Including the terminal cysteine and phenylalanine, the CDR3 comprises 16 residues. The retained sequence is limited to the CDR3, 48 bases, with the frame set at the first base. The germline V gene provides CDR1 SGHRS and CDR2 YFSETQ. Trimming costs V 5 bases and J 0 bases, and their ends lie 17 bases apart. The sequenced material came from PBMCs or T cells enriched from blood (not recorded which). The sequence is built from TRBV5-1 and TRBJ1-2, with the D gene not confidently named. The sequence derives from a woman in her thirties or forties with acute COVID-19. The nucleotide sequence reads TGCGCCAGCAGGAGGGTAGAGAACGGGCCTAACTATGGCTACACCTTC. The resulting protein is CASRRVENGPNYGYTF. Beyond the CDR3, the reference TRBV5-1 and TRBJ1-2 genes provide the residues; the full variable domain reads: KAGVTQTPRYLIKTRGQQVTLSCSPISGHRSVSWYQQTPGQGLQFLFEYFSETQRNKGNFPGRFSGRQFSNSRSEMNVSTLELGDSALYLCASRRVENGPNYGYTFGSGTRLTVV.